Listed here is a single T cell receptor (beta chain). This CDR3 region has 15 residues. Germline lookup yields CDR1 MNHEY and CDR2 SVGAGI. The V segment lost 6 bases and the J segment 0 bases; nucleotides outside the gene matches: 5. Sequenced by immunoSEQ multiplex PCR; TCRdb stores in-frame clones only, minus some. The table has over 200,000 clones, 70% to 90% seen once. This sample is drawn from a study of blood T cell repertoires in COVID-19. Across the study: Specimens from acute and convalescent COVID-19 originated in the United States, Italy and Spain. The cDNA or gDNA used as material had been derived from T cells, B-cell-depleted T cells, or PBMCs.

The clonotype comes from a woman aged 18-35 years who had recovered from COVID-19. The chain carries TRBV6-5 and TRBJ1-2; 9 positions agree with TRBD1. Sequencing was performed on peripheral blood. DNA of the CDR3: TGTGCCAGCAGACCCGGGACAGGGTCTAACTATGGCTACACCTTC. Encoded protein: CASRPGTGSNYGYTF.